A selection of T cell receptor beta chains follows, all from one sample in a study of blood T cells in healthy people across ages. One entry per CDR3 protein, called by TCRdb with MiXCR from the 5' RACE reads. This table has some 1.8 million distinct CDR3 sequences, 35% to 50% appearing once. Source material: blood. Receptors originate from a human donor in good health. Both conserved end residues are part of each CDR3. Each record gives: D gene, J gene, clone size, V gene, CDR3 protein, CDR3 DNA. D genes are given only for firm matches. A clone size is listed for some rows: how often the clone was seen (once, few, many), or a class if it is expanded.

D: TRBD1
J: TRBJ1-5
size: NA
V: TRBV15
CDR3: CATSGGGQGVNQPQHF
DNA: TGTGCCACCAGCGGGGGCGGACAGGGTGTTAATCAGCCCCAGCATTTT

D: NA
J: TRBJ1-6
size: NA
V: TRBV20-1
CDR3: CSDTRTYNSPLHF
DNA: TGCAGTGATACAAGAACCTATAATTCACCCCTCCACTTT

D: NA
J: TRBJ2-1
size: NA
V: TRBV5-1
CDR3: CASSLVTAVYNEQFF
DNA: TGCGCCAGCAGCTTGGTTACGGCAGTCTACAATGAGCAGTTCTTC

D: NA
J: TRBJ2-7
size: NA
V: TRBV12-3/TRBV12-4
CDR3: CASSSSPWDEQYF
DNA: TGTGCCAGCAGTTCCTCTCCCTGGGACGAGCAGTACTTC

D: NA
J: TRBJ2-3
size: NA
V: TRBV6-2/TRBV6-3
CDR3: CASIDPLGALLRGTDTQYF
DNA: TGTGCCAGCATCGATCCCTTGGGGGCCCTCCTTCGGGGCACAGATACGCAGTATTTT

D: TRBD2
J: TRBJ2-3
size: few
V: TRBV20-1
CDR3: CSARAPIAGDTDTQYF
DNA: TGCAGTGCTAGAGCCCCGATAGCGGGGGACACAGATACGCAGTATTTT

D: TRBD2
J: TRBJ2-5
size: NA
V: TRBV28
CDR3: CASSSPRLAGGPGETQYF
DNA: TGTGCCAGCAGTTCCCCTCGTCTAGCGGGGGGGCCGGGAGAGACCCAGTACTTC

D: NA
J: TRBJ1-1
size: NA
V: TRBV6-6
CDR3: CASSYSGLDTEAFF
DNA: TGTGCCAGCAGTTACTCAGGCCTGGACACTGAAGCTTTCTTT

D: NA
J: TRBJ2-1
size: few
V: TRBV11-2
CDR3: CASSIDSGVSYNEQFF
DNA: TGTGCCAGCAGCATCGACTCAGGGGTGAGCTACAATGAGCAGTTCTTC

D: TRBD2
J: TRBJ2-2
size: NA
V: TRBV20-1
CDR3: CSARSLGGGTWTGELFF
DNA: TGCAGTGCTAGAAGCCTGGGGGGGGGGACCTGGACCGGGGAGCTGTTTTTT

D: NA
J: TRBJ2-4
size: NA
V: TRBV6-5
CDR3: CASSTPGNIQYF
DNA: TGTGCCAGCAGTACCCCGGGAAACATTCAGTACTTC

D: NA
J: TRBJ1-5
size: few
V: TRBV15
CDR3: CATSRDSEVYQPQHF
DNA: TGTGCCACCAGCAGAGACTCTGAAGTGTATCAGCCCCAGCATTTT

D: NA
J: TRBJ2-5
size: NA
V: TRBV3-1
CDR3: CASSPHMEQETQYF
DNA: TGTGCCAGCAGCCCCCATATGGAGCAAGAGACCCAGTACTTC

D: NA
J: TRBJ2-4
size: NA
V: TRBV4-2
CDR3: CASSQGLVLAKNIQYF
DNA: TGTGCCAGCAGCCAAGGGTTGGTTCTAGCCAAAAACATTCAGTACTTC

D: NA
J: TRBJ2-5
size: NA
V: TRBV20-1
CDR3: CSARDQEVVQGEAQYF
DNA: TGCAGTGCTAGAGATCAGGAGGTCGTCCAGGGAGAGGCCCAGTACTTC

D: NA
J: TRBJ2-1
size: NA
V: TRBV20-1
CDR3: CSAQSGRTYNEQFF
DNA: TGCAGTGCCCAGAGCGGGCGTACCTACAATGAGCAGTTCTTC

D: NA
J: TRBJ2-7
size: NA
V: TRBV6-1
CDR3: CASSPGLGGTASSYEQYF
DNA: TGTGCCAGCAGTCCCGGACTGGGCGGGACGGCGAGCTCCTACGAGCAGTACTTC

D: NA
J: TRBJ2-3
size: NA
V: TRBV7-9
CDR3: CASSSRVASTDTQYF
DNA: TGTGCCAGCAGCTCTCGGGTGGCAAGCACAGATACGCAGTATTTT

D: NA
J: TRBJ1-2
size: NA
V: TRBV20-1
CDR3: CSARDLVDTFYGYTF
DNA: TGCAGTGCTAGAGATCTTGTGGACACGTTCTATGGCTACACCTTC

D: NA
J: TRBJ2-7
size: NA
V: TRBV29-1
CDR3: CSVSPLGDEQYF
DNA: TGCAGCGTGAGTCCCCTTGGGGATGAGCAGTACTTC

D: NA
J: TRBJ2-1
size: few
V: TRBV5-4
CDR3: CASSHRDGSSYNEQFF
DNA: TGTGCCAGCAGCCACCGGGACGGCAGCTCCTACAATGAGCAGTTCTTC

D: TRBD1
J: TRBJ1-2
size: NA
V: TRBV6-2/TRBV6-3
CDR3: CASRQGQHYGYTF
DNA: TGTGCCAGCAGACAGGGACAGCACTATGGCTACACCTTC

D: TRBD2
J: TRBJ2-2
size: NA
V: TRBV3-1
CDR3: CASSSNSGASTTGELFF
DNA: TGTGCCAGCAGCTCTAATAGCGGGGCGTCAACCACCGGGGAGCTGTTTTTT

D: TRBD1
J: TRBJ1-2
size: few
V: TRBV5-1
CDR3: CASSGGQARGYTF
DNA: TGCGCCAGCAGCGGGGGACAGGCACGGGGCTACACCTTC

D: TRBD1
J: TRBJ2-2
size: few
V: TRBV5-5
CDR3: CASSIKGTGVPGELFF
DNA: TGTGCCAGCAGCATCAAAGGGACAGGGGTTCCCGGGGAGCTGTTTTTT

D: NA
J: TRBJ1-2
size: few
V: TRBV29-1
CDR3: CSVGGRDYYGYTF
DNA: TGCAGCGTTGGGGGGAGGGACTACTATGGCTACACCTTC

D: TRBD1
J: TRBJ1-5
size: NA
V: TRBV5-6
CDR3: CASSLRQGNGNQPQHF
DNA: TGTGCCAGCAGCTTACGACAGGGGAATGGAAATCAGCCCCAGCATTTT

D: TRBD1
J: TRBJ1-6
size: few
V: TRBV15
CDR3: CATSPTRGQNSPLHF
DNA: TGTGCCACCAGCCCGACCAGGGGGCAAAATTCACCCCTCCACTTT

D: NA
J: TRBJ1-6
size: few
V: TRBV5-1
CDR3: CASSFDSRDSPLHF
DNA: TGCGCCAGCAGCTTCGACAGTAGGGATTCACCCCTCCACTTT

D: NA
J: TRBJ2-7
size: few
V: TRBV29-1
CDR3: CSVVGQEQYF
DNA: TGCAGCGTTGTTGGACAGGAGCAGTACTTC

D: NA
J: TRBJ2-6
size: NA
V: TRBV29-1
CDR3: CSVFLDINSGANVLTF
DNA: TGCAGCGTTTTCCTGGATATAAACTCTGGGGCCAACGTCCTGACTTTC

D: NA
J: TRBJ1-2
size: few
V: TRBV4-3
CDR3: CASSQEYRSHYGYTF
DNA: TGCGCCAGCAGCCAAGAGTACCGGAGCCACTATGGCTACACCTTC

D: NA
J: TRBJ2-5
size: NA
V: TRBV24-1
CDR3: CTTSVGIGETQYF
DNA: TGTACCACCAGTGTTGGTATCGGAGAGACCCAGTACTTC

D: NA
J: TRBJ2-1
size: NA
V: TRBV11-3
CDR3: CAGGLDNEQFF
DNA: TGTGCCGGCGGCCTTGACAATGAGCAGTTCTTC

D: NA
J: TRBJ2-1
size: NA
V: TRBV6-5
CDR3: CASSFRGEYNEQFF
DNA: TGTGCCAGCAGTTTCCGCGGCGAATACAATGAGCAGTTCTTC

D: TRBD2
J: TRBJ2-5
size: NA
V: TRBV6-2/TRBV6-3
CDR3: CASSTGLAGTGTQYF
DNA: TGTGCCAGCAGTACCGGACTAGCGGGGACGGGTACCCAGTACTTC

D: TRBD1
J: TRBJ1-4
size: few
V: TRBV5-5
CDR3: CASSLGGQAEEKLFF
DNA: TGTGCCAGCAGCTTGGGGGGACAGGCAGAAGAAAAACTGTTTTTT

D: NA
J: TRBJ2-3
size: many
V: TRBV25-1
CDR3: CASGKLALDTQYF
DNA: TGTGCCAGCGGCAAACTAGCTTTAGATACGCAGTATTTT

D: NA
J: TRBJ2-1
size: few
V: TRBV6-1
CDR3: CASSGSRGVNDEQFF
DNA: TGTGCCAGCAGTGGTTCAAGAGGGGTTAACGATGAGCAGTTCTTC

D: NA
J: TRBJ2-1
size: NA
V: TRBV6-1
CDR3: CASRFNEQFF
DNA: TGTGCCAGCAGATTTAATGAGCAGTTCTTC

D: TRBD2
J: TRBJ2-1
size: few
V: TRBV12-5
CDR3: CASAPPTGTSGWDEQFF
DNA: TGTGCTAGTGCCCCCCCCACCGGGACTAGCGGGTGGGATGAGCAGTTCTTC

D: NA
J: TRBJ2-3
size: NA
V: TRBV20-1
CDR3: CSATSPGLPSPTQYF
DNA: TGCAGTGCCACTAGCCCCGGGCTCCCCTCTCCTACGCAGTATTTT

D: TRBD1
J: TRBJ2-7
size: NA
V: TRBV5-1
CDR3: CASSLLGQDYEQYF
DNA: TGCGCCAGCAGCTTGTTGGGACAGGACTACGAGCAGTACTTC

D: NA
J: TRBJ2-5
size: NA
V: TRBV12-3/TRBV12-4
CDR3: CASSLWGGSQETQYF
DNA: TGTGCCAGCAGTTTATGGGGCGGGTCTCAAGAGACCCAGTACTTC

D: NA
J: TRBJ1-1
size: few
V: TRBV20-1
CDR3: CSARDDRLMNTEAFF
DNA: TGCAGTGCTAGAGACGACAGATTGATGAACACTGAAGCTTTCTTT

D: NA
J: TRBJ1-2
size: once
V: TRBV20-1
CDR3: CSARPRTDSNYGYTF
DNA: TGCAGTGCTAGACCCCGGACAGACTCTAACTATGGCTACACCTTC

D: TRBD2
J: TRBJ2-7
size: NA
V: TRBV20-1
CDR3: CSAPTSGGRYNEQYF
DNA: TGCAGTGCGCCGACTAGCGGGGGCCGATACAATGAGCAGTACTTC

D: TRBD1
J: TRBJ1-2
size: NA
V: TRBV6-4
CDR3: CASPGTGKGYTF
DNA: TGTGCCAGCCCCGGGACAGGGAAGGGCTACACCTTC

D: TRBD2
J: TRBJ2-1
size: NA
V: TRBV7-2
CDR3: CASSPRLAGVGMEFF
DNA: TGTGCCAGCAGCCCACGGCTAGCGGGGGTGGGGATGGAGTTCTTC

D: NA
J: TRBJ2-3
size: NA
V: TRBV30
CDR3: CAWRIYYSTDTQYF
DNA: TGTGCCTGGAGGATATACTATAGCACAGATACGCAGTATTTT

D: TRBD1
J: TRBJ1-1
size: NA
V: TRBV7-6
CDR3: CASSHLVGQDTEAFF
DNA: TGTGCCAGCAGCCATCTAGTCGGACAGGACACTGAAGCTTTCTTT

D: NA
J: TRBJ1-5
size: few
V: TRBV20-1
CDR3: CSASRGRGFGQPQHF
DNA: TGCAGTGCATCAAGAGGACGGGGGTTCGGGCAGCCCCAGCATTTT

D: NA
J: TRBJ2-7
size: NA
V: TRBV9
CDR3: CASSGTAPHEQYF
DNA: TGTGCCAGCAGCGGAACCGCCCCCCACGAGCAGTACTTC

D: NA
J: TRBJ1-6
size: NA
V: TRBV18
CDR3: CASSPLTLQGWDSPLHF
DNA: TGTGCCAGCTCACCTCTAACACTACAGGGATGGGATTCACCCCTCCACTTT

D: TRBD1
J: TRBJ1-6
size: NA
V: TRBV28
CDR3: CASSPRDRLNSPLHF
DNA: TGTGCCAGCAGTCCACGGGACAGGCTGAATTCACCCCTCCACTTT